This TCR beta chain was sequenced in a study of chemoradiotherapy in HPV16-positive cancers. In the case of this clone: The antigen is undetermined.

Study outcomes and limitations: During treatment, candidate HPV-specific clones and E7-related motifs expanded in tumor.

TCRdb keeps only in-frame clones here, not all; method: immunoSEQ multiplex PCR. Of some 22,000 clones listed, roughly 84% are singletons. This CDR3 comprises 15 residues. CDR1 is MNHEY, CDR2 SMNVEV, per germline (reference sequence). Trimming took 3 bases from V and 4 from J, leaving 15 bases between them. The clonotype comes from a human donor with HPV-associated anogenital cancer. The sample consisted of blood, taken from a patient who underwent chemoradiotherapy. The chain links TRBV27 to TRBJ1-1, with no clear D. The CDR3 sequence is CASSLEGMVGTEAFF. CDR3 nucleotides: TGTGCCAGCAGTTTGGAGGGTATGGTTGGCACTGAAGCTTTCTTT.